This TCR beta chain was found in a study of breast tumors, draining lymph nodes, adjacent tissues. On this clonotype itself: This may arise from a read error, as a much more abundant clone is one base away.

Trimming left V 3 bases short and J 3 bases short, with 21 bases between. The CDR3 has 16 residues. CDR1 and CDR2 (germline): GTSNPN, SVGIG (reference sequence). TCRdb re-called the multiplex PCR reads through MiXCR, storing one row per CDR3 protein. The sample has some 130,000 distinct CDR3 sequences, 15% to 20% seen once; the top ten hold over 3%. Breast cancer patients provided tissue from their axillary draining lymph nodes. This clonotype was sampled from a female donor with breast cancer. Some clones in this sample may be carry-over from other donors' samples. Sequencing was carried out using axillary lymph node tissue. This chain joins TRBV30 and TRBJ2-7; D unclear. CDR3 in DNA: TGTGCCTGGAGCGATCCGGTTGCCAAGCCGATCTACGAGCAGTACTTC. Its translation is CAWSDPVAKPIYEQYF.